This T cell receptor beta chain was recovered during a study of blood T cell repertoires in COVID-19. Study as a whole: Material from acute and convalescent COVID-19 was sourced from the United States, Italy and Spain. The cDNA or gDNA used as material had been derived from T cells, B-cell-depleted T cells, or PBMCs.

Original data processing: The assay estimated nucleated cells by amplifying reference gene primers. Measured with immunoSEQ multiplex PCR; TCRdb has only the in-frame clones, and not every one. D and trimming come from the DNA, and the V and J calls and clone size come from that table. This table holds roughly 330,000 clones, around four fifths found once. This clone was picked up one time. Germline loops: CDR1 SGHNT, CDR2 YENEEA. V dropped 5 bases and J dropped 0; count of bases not matched to a gene: 8. The CDR3 spans 16 residues. The TCR sequence derives from a woman aged 45-65 years with acute or convalescent COVID-19. Material: peripheral blood. This chain connects TRBV11-3 to TRBJ2-3; TRBD2 aligns across 7 bases. The CDR3 DNA reads as TGTGCCAGCAGCGTCGGTCTAGCGGCTAGCACAGATACGCAGTATTTT. Translated: CASSVGLAASTDTQYF.